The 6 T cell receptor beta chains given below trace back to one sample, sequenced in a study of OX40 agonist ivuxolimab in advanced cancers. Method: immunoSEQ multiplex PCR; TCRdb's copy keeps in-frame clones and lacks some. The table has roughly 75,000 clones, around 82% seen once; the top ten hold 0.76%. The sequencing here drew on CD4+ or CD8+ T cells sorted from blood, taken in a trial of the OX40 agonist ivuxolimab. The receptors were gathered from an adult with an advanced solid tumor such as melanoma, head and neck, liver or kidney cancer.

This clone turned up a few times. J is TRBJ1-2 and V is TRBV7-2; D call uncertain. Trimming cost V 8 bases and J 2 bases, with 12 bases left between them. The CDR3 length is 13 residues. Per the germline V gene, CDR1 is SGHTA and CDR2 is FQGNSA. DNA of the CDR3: TGTGCCAGCCCGGGCCCGGGGAACTATGGCTACACCTTC. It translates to CASPGPGNYGYTF.

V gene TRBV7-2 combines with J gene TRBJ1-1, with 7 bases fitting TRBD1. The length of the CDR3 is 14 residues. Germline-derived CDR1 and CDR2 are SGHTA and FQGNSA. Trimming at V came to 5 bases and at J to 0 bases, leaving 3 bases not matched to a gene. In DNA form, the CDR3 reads TGTGCCAGCAGCGGGCAGGGGGTGAACACTGAAGCTTTCTTT. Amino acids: CASSGQGVNTEAFF.

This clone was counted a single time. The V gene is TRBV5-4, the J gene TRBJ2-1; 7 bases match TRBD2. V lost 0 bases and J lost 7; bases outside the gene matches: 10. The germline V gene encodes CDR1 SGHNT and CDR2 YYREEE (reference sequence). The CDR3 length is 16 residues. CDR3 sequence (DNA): TGTGCCAGCAGCTTGGGAACTAGCGCAATGCGGAATGAGCAGTTCTTC. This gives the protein CASSLGTSAMRNEQFF.

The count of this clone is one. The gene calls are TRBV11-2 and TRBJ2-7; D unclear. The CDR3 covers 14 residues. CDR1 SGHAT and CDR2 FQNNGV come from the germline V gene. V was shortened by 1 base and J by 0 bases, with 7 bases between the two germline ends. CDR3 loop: CASSLGLFSYEQYF. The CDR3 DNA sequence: TGTGCCAGCAGCTTAGGACTGTTCTCCTACGAGCAGTACTTC.

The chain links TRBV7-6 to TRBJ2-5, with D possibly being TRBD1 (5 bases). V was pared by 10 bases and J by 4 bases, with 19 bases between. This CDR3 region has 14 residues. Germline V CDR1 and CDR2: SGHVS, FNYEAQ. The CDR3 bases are TGTGCCAACCTCATGCAGGGTATCGTAGAGACCCAGTACTTC. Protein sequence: CANLMQGIVETQYF.

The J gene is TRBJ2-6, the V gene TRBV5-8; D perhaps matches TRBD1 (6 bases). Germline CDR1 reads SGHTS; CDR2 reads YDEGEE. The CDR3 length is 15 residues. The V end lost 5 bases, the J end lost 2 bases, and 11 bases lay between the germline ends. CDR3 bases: TGTGCCAGCAGGATCTACAGGGCTGGGGCCAACGTCCTGACTTTC. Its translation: CASRIYRAGANVLTF.